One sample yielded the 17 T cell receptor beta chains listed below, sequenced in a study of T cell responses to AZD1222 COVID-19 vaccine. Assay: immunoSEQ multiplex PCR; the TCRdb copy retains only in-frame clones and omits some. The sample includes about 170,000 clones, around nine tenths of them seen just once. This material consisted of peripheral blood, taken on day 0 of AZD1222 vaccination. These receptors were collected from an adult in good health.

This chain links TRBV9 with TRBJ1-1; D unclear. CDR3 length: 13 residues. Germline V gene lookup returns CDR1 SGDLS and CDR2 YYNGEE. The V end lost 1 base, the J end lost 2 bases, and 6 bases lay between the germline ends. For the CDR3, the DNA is TGTGCCAGCAGCGTAACGGGTAACACTGAAGCTTTCTTT. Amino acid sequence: CASSVTGNTEAFF. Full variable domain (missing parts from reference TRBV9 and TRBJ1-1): DSGVTQTPKHLITATGQRVTLRCSPRSGDLSVYWYQQSLDQGLQFLIQYYNGEERAKGNILERFSAQQFPDLHSELNLSSLELGDSALYFCASSVTGNTEAFFGQGTRLTVV.

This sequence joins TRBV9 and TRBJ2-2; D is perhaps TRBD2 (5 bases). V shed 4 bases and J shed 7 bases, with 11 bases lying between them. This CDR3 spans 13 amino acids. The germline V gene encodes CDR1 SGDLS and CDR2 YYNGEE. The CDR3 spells CASSTRGGGELFF. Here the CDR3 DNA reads TGTGCCAGCAGCACCCGGGGTGGCGGGGAGCTGTTTTTT.

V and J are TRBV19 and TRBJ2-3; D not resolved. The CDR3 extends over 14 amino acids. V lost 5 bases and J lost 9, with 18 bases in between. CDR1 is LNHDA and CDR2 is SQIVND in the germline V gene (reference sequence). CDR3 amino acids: CASSGRVGLSTQYF. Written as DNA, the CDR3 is TGTGCCAGTAGTGGACGGGTAGGGTTGTCCACGCAGTATTTT. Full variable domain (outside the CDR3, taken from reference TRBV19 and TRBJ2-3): DGGITQSPKYLFRKEGQNVTLSCEQNLNHDAMYWYRQDPGQGLRLIYYSQIVNDFQKGDIAEGYSVSREKKESFPLTVTSAQKNPTAFYLCASSGRVGLSTQYFGPGTRLTVL.

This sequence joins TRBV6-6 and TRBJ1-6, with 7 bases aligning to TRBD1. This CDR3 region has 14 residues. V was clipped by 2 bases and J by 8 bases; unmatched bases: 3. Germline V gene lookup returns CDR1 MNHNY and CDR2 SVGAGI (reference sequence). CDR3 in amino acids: CASSYKGGDSPLHF. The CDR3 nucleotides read TGTGCCAGCAGTTACAAAGGGGGCGATTCACCCCTCCACTTT.

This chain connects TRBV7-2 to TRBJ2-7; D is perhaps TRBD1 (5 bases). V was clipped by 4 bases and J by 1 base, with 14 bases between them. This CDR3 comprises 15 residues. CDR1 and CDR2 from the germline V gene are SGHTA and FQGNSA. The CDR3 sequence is CASSSQQDHSYEQYF. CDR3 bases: TGTGCCAGCAGCTCGCAACAGGATCATTCCTACGAGCAGTACTTC.

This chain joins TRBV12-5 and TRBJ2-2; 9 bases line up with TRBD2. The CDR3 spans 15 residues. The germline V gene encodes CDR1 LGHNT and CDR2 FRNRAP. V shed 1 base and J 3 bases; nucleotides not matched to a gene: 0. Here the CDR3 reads CASGLGLADTGELFF. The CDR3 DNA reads TGTGCTAGTGGTTTGGGACTAGCGGACACCGGGGAGCTGTTTTTT.

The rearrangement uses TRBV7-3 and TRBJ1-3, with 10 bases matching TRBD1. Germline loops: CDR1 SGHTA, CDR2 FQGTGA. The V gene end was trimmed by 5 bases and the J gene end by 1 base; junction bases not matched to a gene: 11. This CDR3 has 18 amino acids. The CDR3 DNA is TGTGCCAGCAGCCCATCCCCGATGGGACAGGGGTCTGGAAACACCATATATTTT. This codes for CASSPSPMGQGSGNTIYF.

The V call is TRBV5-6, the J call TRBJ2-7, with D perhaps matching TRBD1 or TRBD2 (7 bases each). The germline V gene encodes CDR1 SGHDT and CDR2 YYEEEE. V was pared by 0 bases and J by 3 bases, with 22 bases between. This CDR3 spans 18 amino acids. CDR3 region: CASSLARGNRGDVYEQYF. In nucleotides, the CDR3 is TGTGCCAGCAGCTTGGCGCGGGGGAACAGGGGCGACGTCTACGAGCAGTACTTC.

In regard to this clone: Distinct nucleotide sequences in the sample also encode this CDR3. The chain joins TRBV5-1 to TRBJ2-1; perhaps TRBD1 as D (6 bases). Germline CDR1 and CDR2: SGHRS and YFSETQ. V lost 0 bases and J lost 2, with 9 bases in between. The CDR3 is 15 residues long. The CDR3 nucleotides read TGCGCCAGCAGCTTGGTGGCAGGGGCCTACAATGAGCAGTTCTTC. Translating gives CASSLVAGAYNEQFF.

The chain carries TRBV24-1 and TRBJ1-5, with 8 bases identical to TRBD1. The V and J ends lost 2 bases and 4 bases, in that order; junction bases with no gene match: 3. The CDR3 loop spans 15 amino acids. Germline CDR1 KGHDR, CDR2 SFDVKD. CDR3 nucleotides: TGTGCCACCAGTGATTCCACAGGGGGTAATCAGCCCCAGCATTTT. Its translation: CATSDSTGGNQPQHF.

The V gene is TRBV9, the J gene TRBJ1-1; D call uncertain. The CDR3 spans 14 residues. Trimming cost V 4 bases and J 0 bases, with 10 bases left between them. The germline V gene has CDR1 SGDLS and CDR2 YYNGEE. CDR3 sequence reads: CASSPEPMNTEAFF. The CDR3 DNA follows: TGTGCCAGCAGCCCCGAACCAATGAACACTGAAGCTTTCTTT. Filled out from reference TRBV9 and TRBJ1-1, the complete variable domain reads DSGVTQTPKHLITATGQRVTLRCSPRSGDLSVYWYQQSLDQGLQFLIQYYNGEERAKGNILERFSAQQFPDLHSELNLSSLELGDSALYFCASSPEPMNTEAFFGQGTRLTVV.

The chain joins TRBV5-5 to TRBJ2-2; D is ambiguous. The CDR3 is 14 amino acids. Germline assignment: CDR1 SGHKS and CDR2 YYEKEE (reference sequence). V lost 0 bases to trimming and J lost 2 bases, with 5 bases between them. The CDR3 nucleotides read TGTGCCAGCAGCTTGGCCATCAACACCGGGGAGCTGTTTTTT. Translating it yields CASSLAINTGELFF. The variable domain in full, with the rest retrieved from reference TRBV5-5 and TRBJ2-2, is DAGVTQSPTHLIKTRGQQVTLRCSPISGHKSVSWYQQVLGQGPQFIFQYYEKEERGRGNFPDRFSARQFPNYSSELNVNALLLGDSALYLCASSLAINTGELFFGEGSRLTVL.

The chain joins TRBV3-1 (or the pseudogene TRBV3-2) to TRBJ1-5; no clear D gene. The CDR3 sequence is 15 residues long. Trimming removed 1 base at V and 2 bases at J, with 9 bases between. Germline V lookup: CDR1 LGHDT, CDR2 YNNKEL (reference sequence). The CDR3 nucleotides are TGTGCCAGCAGCCAAGCCCTAGGTGGCAATCAGCCCCAGCATTTT. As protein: CASSQALGGNQPQHF.

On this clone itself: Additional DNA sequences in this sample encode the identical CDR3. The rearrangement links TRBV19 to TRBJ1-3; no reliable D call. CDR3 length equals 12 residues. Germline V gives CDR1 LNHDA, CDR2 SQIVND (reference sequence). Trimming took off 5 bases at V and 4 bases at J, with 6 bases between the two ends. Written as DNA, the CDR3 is TGTGCCAGTAGTTCGGACGGAAACACCATATATTTT. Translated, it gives CASSSDGNTIYF.

This CDR3 reads CASSEGRTSGGSSTDTQYF. The CDR3 DNA is TGCGCCAGCAGCGAGGGAAGGACTAGCGGGGGGTCTTCCACAGATACGCAGTATTTT. The chain joins TRBV5-1 to TRBJ2-3; 14 nucleotides match TRBD2. Trimming cost V 4 bases and J 2 bases; bases outside gene matches: 12. The germline V gene has CDR1 SGHRS and CDR2 YFSETQ. This CDR3 is 19 amino acids long. The entire variable domain, with the rest obtained from reference TRBV5-1 and TRBJ2-3, is as follows: KAGVTQTPRYLIKTRGQQVTLSCSPISGHRSVSWYQQTPGQGLQFLFEYFSETQRNKGNFPGRFSGRQFSNSRSEMNVSTLELGDSALYLCASSEGRTSGGSSTDTQYFGPGTRLTVL.

CDR3 protein: CASSLTPRETQYF. CDR3 sequence (DNA): TGTGCCAGCAGCTTGACACCCAGGGAGACCCAGTACTTC. The chain combines TRBV9 with TRBJ2-5; no clear D. CDR3 length equals 13 residues. Trimming pared 4 bases from V and 5 bases from J, leaving 12 bases between. Germline CDR1 is SGDLS and CDR2 is YYNGEE.

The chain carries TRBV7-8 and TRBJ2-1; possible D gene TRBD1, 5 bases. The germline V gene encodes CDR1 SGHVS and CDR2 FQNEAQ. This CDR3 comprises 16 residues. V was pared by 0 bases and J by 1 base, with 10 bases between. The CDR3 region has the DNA TGTGCCAGCAGCTTAGCGTCAGGGATGTCCTACAATGAGCAGTTCTTC. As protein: CASSLASGMSYNEQFF.